This T cell receptor beta chain appears in the sequencing data of a study of T cell repertoires in cytomegalovirus infection. Study-wide context: CMV infection plus the matching HLA type was flagged by public TCR beta signatures.

This clonotype appeared a few times. The trim removed 6 bases at V and 6 bases at J, leaving 3 bases unmatched. The CDR3 runs to 14 residues. TCRdb recomputed calls from the reads with MiXCR, one row per CDR3 protein. The table has roughly 230,000 distinct CDR3 sequences, 22% seen once. The sample was CD8+ T cells from PBMCs. This chain links TRBV12-3 or TRBV12-4 with TRBJ2-1, with 12 positions matching TRBD1. The receptor comes from a human donor in good health (CMV status not recorded). Some clones in this sample may be carry-over from other donors' samples. CDR3 region: CASSGTGGPNEQFF. CDR3 in DNA: TGTGCCAGCAGCGGGACAGGGGGCCCCAATGAGCAGTTCTTC.